A selection of T cell receptor beta chains follows, all from one sample in a study of blood T cell repertoires in COVID-19. Only in-frame clones appear in the TCRdb table, and some are missing; sequencing was by immunoSEQ multiplex PCR. The repertoire consists of under 300,000 clones, with about nine tenths occurring once and the leading ten covering under 6.5%. Sequencing was performed on PBMCs or T cells enriched from blood (not recorded which). The receptors were sampled from a woman aged 25 to 39 with acute COVID-19. Both conserved end residues are part of each CDR3. The D gene is left open where the match is weak. Only part of the rows carry a size: once, few, many, or a class if the clone is expanded.

>TRBJ1-1|few|NA|TRBV7-2
CASSLVGGRTEAFF
TGTGCCAGCAGCTTAGTCGGAGGCCGCACTGAAGCTTTCTTT
>TRBJ2-1|NA|TRBD2|TRBV5-6
CASRSGALAGPIYNEQFF
TGTGCCAGCAGAAGTGGGGCACTAGCGGGGCCGATCTACAATGAGCAGTTCTTC
>TRBJ2-7|NA|NA|TRBV10-3
CAIQASGSYEQYF
TGTGCCATCCAAGCCAGCGGCTCCTACGAGCAGTACTTC
>TRBJ1-5|NA|NA|TRBV7-2
CASSLEAGAQPQHF
TGTGCCAGCAGCTTAGAGGCGGGGGCTCAGCCCCAGCATTTT
>TRBJ1-1|once|NA|TRBV27
CASSAYTGMNTEAFF
TGTGCCAGCAGTGCATATACAGGGATGAACACTGAAGCTTTCTTT
>TRBJ1-1|NA|NA|TRBV16
CASSQGPRGNTEAFF
TGTGCCAGCAGCCAAGGGCCACGGGGGAACACTGAAGCTTTCTTT
>TRBJ2-7|NA|NA|TRBV21-1
CARLGGSYEQYF
TGTGCCAGATTGGGGGGCTCCTACGAGCAGTACTTC
>TRBJ2-3|once|TRBD2|TRBV14
CARERGGVLRGTDTQYF
TGTGCCAGAGAGCGGGGGGGCGTCTTGAGGGGCACAGATACGCAGTATTTT
>TRBJ2-7|NA|NA|TRBV7-8
CASSSTRSSYEQYF
TGTGCCAGCAGCTCTACTAGGAGCTCCTACGAGCAGTACTTC
>TRBJ1-2|NA|NA|TRBV28
CAARGNYGYTF
TGTGCAGCACGGGGAAACTATGGCTACACCTTC
>TRBJ1-5|NA|TRBD1|TRBV23-1
CASSHKIGDRGTNSNQPQHF
TGCGCCAGCAGTCACAAAATCGGGGACAGGGGAACGAATAGCAATCAGCCCCAGCATTTT
>TRBJ1-2|NA|NA|TRBV9
CASSVDGGPANYGYTF
TGTGCCAGCAGCGTAGACGGAGGACCCGCTAACTATGGCTACACCTTC
>TRBJ2-3|NA|TRBD1|TRBV6-5
CASRARQGIKDTQYF
TGTGCCAGCAGAGCACGACAGGGTATTAAAGATACGCAGTATTTT
>TRBJ2-5|NA|TRBD2|TRBV15
CATSRDGTSLQETQYF
TGTGCCACCAGCAGAGATGGGACTAGCCTCCAAGAGACCCAGTACTTC
>TRBJ2-2|NA|TRBD2|TRBV5-1
CASSPSGDPATGELFF
TGCGCCAGCAGCCCTAGCGGGGACCCAGCCACCGGGGAGCTGTTTTTT
>TRBJ1-5|NA|NA|TRBV6-2/TRBV6-3
CASSPRGAISNQPQHF
TGTGCCAGCAGTCCCAGGGGAGCTATTAGCAATCAGCCCCAGCATTTT
>TRBJ2-1|NA|TRBD2|TRBV18
CASSPPGLAVASSYNEQFF
TGTGCCAGCTCACCGCCGGGACTAGCGGTCGCCAGCTCCTACAATGAGCAGTTCTTC
>TRBJ1-2|NA|TRBD1|TRBV28
CASRRPDRDANYGYTF
TGTGCCAGCAGGCGCCCGGACAGGGATGCCAACTATGGCTACACCTTC
>TRBJ2-7|NA|TRBD1|TRBV20-1
CSASYIEGAGAEHEQYF
TGCAGTGCTAGTTATATTGAGGGGGCGGGCGCGGAGCACGAGCAGTACTTC
>TRBJ2-2|once|TRBD2|TRBV6-1
CASSDRGLAGGRNTGELFF
TGTGCCAGCAGTGACCGCGGACTAGCGGGGGGGCGGAACACCGGGGAGCTGTTTTTT
>TRBJ2-3|once|NA|TRBV6-2/TRBV6-3
CASSYYGREDTQYF
TGTGCCAGCAGTTACTACGGCCGGGAAGATACGCAGTATTTT
>TRBJ1-1|NA|NA|TRBV5-1
CASSLFPVTDTEAFF
TGCGCCAGCAGCTTGTTTCCGGTCACGGACACTGAAGCTTTCTTT
>TRBJ2-7|NA|TRBD2|TRBV18
CASSPLTIAGGAGEQYF
TGTGCCAGCTCACCACTCACTATTGCGGGGGGCGCGGGGGAGCAGTACTTC
>TRBJ1-6|NA|NA|TRBV5-1
CASSHGTQDSPLHF
TGCGCCAGCAGTCACGGGACTCAGGATTCACCCCTCCACTTT
>TRBJ2-1|once|TRBD1|TRBV19
CASSIIGQVLYNEQFF
TGTGCCAGTAGTATCATCGGACAGGTGCTGTACAATGAGCAGTTCTTC
>TRBJ1-1|NA|NA|TRBV7-8
CASSSRPTDTEAFF
TGTGCCAGCAGCTCCAGGCCGACAGACACTGAAGCTTTCTTT
>TRBJ1-5|once|TRBD1|TRBV7-9
CASSQRDQVGQENQPQHF
TGTGCCAGCAGCCAAAGAGACCAAGTTGGACAGGAAAATCAGCCCCAGCATTTT
>TRBJ2-1|NA|NA|TRBV4-1
CASSQTERQFF
TGCGCCAGCAGCCAGACGGAGAGACAGTTCTTC
>TRBJ1-2|NA|NA|TRBV6-2/TRBV6-3
CASSYSQANYGYTF
TGTGCCAGCAGTTACTCGCAGGCCAACTATGGCTACACCTTC
>TRBJ2-7|NA|TRBD2|TRBV7-9
CASMAGTSGPRSYEQYF
TGTGCCAGCATGGCCGGGACTAGCGGGCCCCGCTCCTACGAGCAGTACTTC
>TRBJ2-3|once|TRBD2|TRBV18
CASSPRTSGGPDTQYF
TGTGCCAGCTCACCGCGGACTAGCGGGGGCCCCGATACGCAGTATTTT
>TRBJ2-3|once|NA|TRBV11-3
CASSLRPGDTQYF
TGTGCCAGCAGCCTCCGTCCCGGGGATACGCAGTATTTT
>TRBJ1-1|NA|NA|TRBV2
CASRRLEAFF
TGTGCCAGCAGGAGGCTCGAAGCTTTCTTT
>TRBJ2-1|NA|TRBD1|TRBV18
CASSPIQGGYNEQFF
TGTGCCAGCTCACCTATACAGGGGGGCTACAATGAGCAGTTCTTC
>TRBJ2-1|once|NA|TRBV28
CASSLYYPGIASYNEQFF
TGTGCCAGCAGTTTATATTATCCAGGGATCGCCTCCTACAATGAGCAGTTCTTC
>TRBJ2-7|NA|NA|TRBV14
CASSQGRGRGIFEQYF
TGTGCCAGCAGCCAAGGACGGGGCAGGGGAATCTTCGAGCAGTACTTC
>TRBJ1-5|NA|NA|TRBV28
CASSFGQGLTIPQHF
TGTGCCAGCAGTTTTGGGCAGGGGTTGACGATCCCCCAGCATTTT
>TRBJ2-3|NA|TRBD2|TRBV5-1
CASSRMGRSGENTDTQYF
TGCGCCAGCAGCCGCATGGGTCGAAGCGGGGAAAACACAGATACGCAGTATTTT
>TRBJ1-2|NA|NA|TRBV4-2
CASSQEWAGRGYTF
TGTGCCAGCAGCCAAGAATGGGCAGGGCGAGGCTACACCTTC
>TRBJ1-2|NA|NA|TRBV7-2
CASKRRGSDYGYTF
TGTGCCAGCAAGCGCAGGGGATCGGACTATGGCTACACCTTC
>TRBJ2-5|once|TRBD2|TRBV15
CATSIAGVQQETQYF
TGTGCCACCAGCATAGCGGGGGTCCAACAAGAGACCCAGTACTTC
>TRBJ1-2|NA|TRBD1|TRBV15
CATSRRDSGSWGYTF
TGTGCCACCAGCAGAAGGGACAGCGGGTCTTGGGGCTACACCTTC
>TRBJ2-7|NA|TRBD2|TRBV4-1
CASSLTSGGLTYEQYF
TGCGCCAGCAGCTTGACTAGCGGGGGGTTGACCTACGAGCAGTACTTC
>TRBJ1-2|NA|TRBD1|TRBV29-1
CSVEDHRGLGGYTF
TGCAGCGTTGAAGATCACAGGGGGCTTGGTGGCTACACCTTC
>TRBJ1-2|NA|NA|TRBV4-2
CASSQVREGSEGYTF
TGTGCCAGCAGCCAAGTACGGGAGGGGAGTGAAGGCTACACCTTC
>TRBJ2-2|once|NA|TRBV7-9
CASSLVEAGELFF
TGTGCCAGCAGCTTAGTGGAGGCCGGGGAGCTGTTTTTT
>TRBJ1-4|NA|TRBD1|TRBV2
CASSRGQGATLGEKLFF
TGTGCCAGCAGCCGGGGACAGGGGGCGACTCTTGGCGAAAAACTGTTTTTT
>TRBJ2-3|NA|TRBD1|TRBV7-9
CASRPDRGGQDTQYF
TGTGCCAGCAGACCCGACAGGGGTGGTCAAGATACGCAGTATTTT
>TRBJ2-7|NA|NA|TRBV6-5
CASSHPLQTGGEQYF
TGTGCCAGCAGTCACCCCTTACAGACAGGAGGCGAGCAGTACTTC
>TRBJ1-1|NA|NA|TRBV7-3
CATATQENTEAFF
TGTGCCACCGCTACACAGGAGAACACTGAAGCTTTCTTT
>TRBJ2-1|once|NA|TRBV29-1
CSVEDLNLGGDYNEQFF
TGCAGCGTTGAAGATCTGAATCTTGGCGGGGACTACAATGAGCAGTTCTTC
>TRBJ2-1|NA|NA|TRBV19
CASSSGSNNEQFF
TGTGCCAGTAGTTCCGGGAGTAACAATGAGCAGTTCTTC
>TRBJ1-2|NA|NA|TRBV7-9
CASSLDYSGYTF
TGTGCCAGCAGCTTAGATTATTCTGGCTACACCTTC
>TRBJ1-5|NA|NA|TRBV20-1
CSARAGMTQHF
TGCAGTGCTAGGGCGGGAATGACCCAGCATTTT
>TRBJ2-1|NA|NA|TRBV28
CASTGQGAGRNEQFF
TGTGCCAGCACAGGCCAAGGGGCTGGAAGGAATGAGCAGTTCTTC